The present entry profiles one T cell receptor (beta chain) with its context. Germline-derived CDR1 and CDR2 are SGHRS and YFSETQ. This CDR3 has 14 amino acids. Trimming left V 2 bases short and J 10 bases short, with 13 bases between. The sample is drawn from a study of blood T cell repertoires in COVID-19. Assay used: immunoSEQ multiplex PCR; TCRdb lists only in-frame clones, some missing. The sample consists of about 200,000 clones, over 75% of them appearing once. This chain joins TRBV5-1 and TRBJ1-6; maybe TRBD1 (6 bases). Source material: PBMCs or T cells enriched from blood (not recorded which). This receptor was obtained from a woman in her thirties or forties with acute COVID-19. CDR3 residues: CASSFEQGDSPLHF. CDR3 DNA sequence: TGCGCCAGCAGCTTTGAACAGGGTGACTCACCCCTCCACTTT.